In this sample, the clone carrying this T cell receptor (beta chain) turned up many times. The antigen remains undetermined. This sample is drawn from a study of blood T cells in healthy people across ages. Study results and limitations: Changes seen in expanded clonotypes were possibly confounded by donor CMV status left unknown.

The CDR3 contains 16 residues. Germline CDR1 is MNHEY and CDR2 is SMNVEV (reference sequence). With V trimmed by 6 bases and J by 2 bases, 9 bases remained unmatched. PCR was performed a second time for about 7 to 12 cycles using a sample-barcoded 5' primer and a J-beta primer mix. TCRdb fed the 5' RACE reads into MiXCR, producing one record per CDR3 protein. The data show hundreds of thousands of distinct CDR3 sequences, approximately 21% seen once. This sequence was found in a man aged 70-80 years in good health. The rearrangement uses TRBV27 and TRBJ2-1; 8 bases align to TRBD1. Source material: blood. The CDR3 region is CASRRGQAFPYNEQFF. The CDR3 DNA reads TGTGCCAGCAGGAGGGGACAGGCCTTCCCCTACAATGAGCAGTTCTTC.